This T cell receptor beta chain was obtained from a study of TIL therapy for anti-PD-1-resistant metastatic lung cancer. Time point specified: pre-treatment sample, taken before nivolumab and TIL therapy. The immunoSEQ assay was v3. Each library reached about 2 million read pairs, or 5-6 million at deep level. Sequencing was performed with immunoSEQ multiplex PCR; in TCRdb, only in-frame clones are kept and a portion is missing. The sample lists approximately 50,000 clones, 70% to 90% occurring once. This CDR3 comprises 16 residues. Germline CDR1 MNHEY, CDR2 SVGEGT. V was clipped by 5 bases and J by 0 bases, with 17 bases between them.

The input for sequencing was blood, taken at baseline. This receptor was taken from a person aged 25-85 years with non-small cell lung cancer. V usage is TRBV6-2 or TRBV6-3 and J usage is TRBJ2-7; possible D gene TRBD1, 6 bases. CDR3 protein: CASSRQRTASSYEQYF. In nucleotides, the CDR3 is TGTGCCAGCAGTAGGCAGAGGACAGCTAGCTCCTACGAGCAGTACTTC.